This T cell receptor (beta chain) is drawn from a study of T cell responses to AZD1222 COVID-19 vaccine. This clone was seen more than once but under ten times. The antigen is unknown. The V and J ends lost 10 bases and 7 bases respectively, with 16 bases between them. CDR3 size: 12 residues. The germline gives CDR1 MDHEN, CDR2 SYDVKM. General study points: Seropositive at baseline were only six AZD1222 recipients.

Measured with immunoSEQ multiplex PCR; TCRdb has only the in-frame clones, and not every one. Found here are some 150,000 clones, about nine tenths of them singletons; the top ten hold approximately 1.8%. Sequencing used peripheral blood, obtained on day 0 of AZD1222 vaccination. The V and J genes are TRBV28 and TRBJ1-2; a possible D gene is TRBD1 (5 bases). This clonotype was sampled from an adult in good health. The CDR3 is CATTPGLGGYTF. The CDR3 nucleotides read TGTGCCACGACCCCAGGGTTAGGTGGCTACACCTTC.